The clone carrying this T cell receptor (beta chain) was seen only once. Libraries were prepared by immunoSEQ multiplex PCR; TCRdb keeps only in-frame clonotypes and omits some of them. The table shows just under 300,000 clones, with roughly 86% occurring only once. These data belong to a study of blood T cell repertoires in COVID-19. V was pared by 10 bases and J by 0 bases, with 14 bases of the junction left unmatched. The germline gives CDR1 LNHDA, CDR2 SQIVND (reference sequence). CDR3 length equals 17 residues. The rearrangement joins TRBV19 to TRBJ1-5, with 8 bases lining up with TRBD1. The origin of this receptor is a man aged 65 to 79 with acute or convalescent COVID-19. Source material: peripheral blood. This chain's CDR3 is CATRRIGTGSSNQPQHF. The CDR3 region has the DNA TGTGCCACCCGGAGGATCGGGACAGGTAGTAGCAATCAGCCCCAGCATTTT.